These 24 T cell receptor beta chains originate from one sample sequenced in a study of preoperative IRX-2 immunotherapy in early breast cancer. Method: immunoSEQ multiplex PCR; TCRdb's copy keeps in-frame clones and lacks some. The sample lists more than 10,000 clones; approximately 90% were seen once. Noted treatment: preoperative locoregional IRX-2 cytokine immunotherapy. This sample was gathered from a patient treated with IRX-2 immunotherapy. The source of these receptors is a human donor with breast cancer.

A single count supports this clone. The rearrangement joins TRBV19 to TRBJ1-1; no firm D call. The CDR3 spans 15 residues. Germline-derived CDR1 and CDR2 are LNHDA and SQIVND (reference sequence). V gave up 3 bases and J gave up 3 bases, with 14 bases separating them. Here the CDR3 DNA reads TGTGCCAGTAGTATGTTAGGCTCCGGGGACACTGAAGCTTTCTTT. As protein: CASSMLGSGDTEAFF. Variable domain in full (rest from reference TRBV19 and TRBJ1-1): DGGITQSPKYLFRKEGQNVTLSCEQNLNHDAMYWYRQDPGQGLRLIYYSQIVNDFQKGDIAEGYSVSREKKESFPLTVTSAQKNPTAFYLCASSMLGSGDTEAFFGQGTRLTVV.

The V gene is TRBV29-1, the J gene TRBJ1-4, with a weak D call TRBD1 (5 bases). V lost 6 bases and J lost 10, with 18 bases in between. The length of the CDR3 is 13 residues. The germline V gene encodes CDR1 SQVTM and CDR2 ANQGSEA. The CDR3 bases are TGCAGCGTAGATCGGCAGGGCGATGGAAAACTGTTTTTT. This encodes CSVDRQGDGKLFF.

This chain joins TRBV28 and TRBJ1-5, with a possible D match to TRBD1 (6 bases). Germline CDR1 is MDHEN and CDR2 is SYDVKM. V was pared by 5 bases and J by 4 bases, with 12 bases between. This CDR3 region has 14 residues. In nucleotides, the CDR3 is TGTGCCAGCAGTCTCCAGGGGCCAAATCAGCCCCAGCATTTT. Amino acid sequence: CASSLQGPNQPQHF.

The chain links TRBV9 to TRBJ2-2; possible D gene TRBD2, 5 bases. The length of the CDR3 is 14 residues. Germline-derived CDR1 and CDR2 are SGDLS and YYNGEE. V lost 4 bases and J lost 2, with 9 bases in between. Written as DNA, the CDR3 is TGTGCCAGCAGCTTGAGGGTAAACACCGGGGAGCTGTTTTTT. Translated: CASSLRVNTGELFF.

The gene calls are TRBV6-5 and TRBJ1-1; D gene ambiguous. The CDR3 sequence is 14 residues long. Trimming took 4 bases from V and 5 from J, leaving 14 bases between them. Germline CDR1 MNHEY, CDR2 SVGAGI. The DNA for the CDR3 is TGTGCCAGCAGTTTTGGCGGAACACCGACTGAAGCTTTCTTT. Amino acid sequence: CASSFGGTPTEAFF.

This sequence joins TRBV7-9 and TRBJ2-7, with 12 bases identical to TRBD1. V was clipped by 5 bases and J by 3 bases; unmatched bases: 8. Germline CDR1 is SEHNR and CDR2 is FQNEAQ (reference sequence). This CDR3 is 16 amino acids long. The CDR3 sequence: CASSLGTGGDFYEQYF. The DNA for the CDR3 is TGTGCCAGCAGCCTCGGGACAGGGGGCGATTTCTACGAGCAGTACTTC.

In DNA, the CDR3 is TGTGCCAGCTCGCTCCAGGACCAGAGCTCCTATAATTCACCCCTCCACTTT. Amino acids: CASSLQDQSSYNSPLHF. The chain combines TRBV18 with TRBJ1-6, with unresolved D. Trimming cost V 6 bases and J 0 bases, with 15 bases left between them. The CDR3 has 17 residues. Germline V gene data show CDR1 as KGHSH and CDR2 as LQKENI.

V usage is TRBV6-6 and J usage is TRBJ2-1; tentatively, D is TRBD2 (7 bases). The CDR3 has 14 amino acids. From germline, CDR1 is MNHNY and CDR2 SVGAGI (reference sequence). V shed 2 bases and J shed 9 bases, with 14 bases lying between them. CDR3 loop: CASSYEGGLTEQFF. CDR3 DNA: TGTGCCAGCAGTTACGAGGGGGGGCTCACTGAGCAGTTCTTC.

This rearrangement joins TRBV5-1 to TRBJ1-1; maybe TRBD1 (5 bases). The germline gives CDR1 SGHRS, CDR2 YFSETQ. V lost 6 bases and J lost 1, with 22 bases in between. The CDR3 spans 17 residues. The CDR3 coding sequence is TGCGCCAGCATCAAAAGTCCAGGGCAAAACCCGAACACTGAAGCTTTCTTT. Translating it yields CASIKSPGQNPNTEAFF.

This chain uses TRBV7-8 with TRBJ2-5; D might be TRBD1 (5 bases). V was trimmed by 2 bases and J by 5 bases, leaving 21 bases between them. CDR1 SGHVS and CDR2 FQNEAQ come from the germline V gene. The CDR3 has 17 amino acids. DNA for the CDR3: TGTGCCAGCAGCTTATTTCATGGGGCGCGTAGTAGGGAGACCCAGTACTTC. Amino acids: CASSLFHGARSRETQYF.

This chain joins TRBV21-1 and TRBJ1-6; the DNA was not compared with TRBD1, the D call given in the table. TRBV21-1 is a pseudogene. The CDR3 spans 15 residues. The CDR3 region has the DNA TGTGCCAGCAGGGAACGGTCCAGGGCCAACTCACCCCTCCACTTT. It is translated as CASRERSRANSPLHF.

The V and J genes are TRBV2 and TRBJ2-7, with a tentative D call TRBD2 (6 bases). The CDR3 loop spans 13 amino acids. Germline V lookup: CDR1 SNHLY, CDR2 FYNNEI. V was pared by 5 bases and J by 1 base, with 9 bases between. This CDR3 reads CASSPAGSYEQYF. The CDR3 region has the DNA TGTGCCAGCAGTCCAGCGGGTTCCTACGAGCAGTACTTC.

The chain uses TRBV28 and TRBJ1-5; no reliable D call. CDR1 is MDHEN and CDR2 is SYDVKM in the germline V gene. V lost 7 bases to trimming and J lost 3 bases, with 10 bases between them. The length of the CDR3 is 13 residues. The chain's CDR3 is CASKEENNQPQHF. CDR3 DNA sequence: TGTGCCAGCAAAGAAGAAAACAATCAGCCCCAGCATTTT. The whole variable domain, filled in from reference TRBV28 and TRBJ1-5, reads DVKVTQSSRYLVKRTGEKVFLECVQDMDHENMFWYRQDPGLGLRLIYFSYDVKMKEKGDIPEGYSVSREKKERFSLILESASTNQTSMYLCASKEENNQPQHFGDGTRLSIL.

The gene calls are TRBV6-5 and TRBJ1-2; TRBD1 matches at 9 bases. The CDR3 spans 15 residues. The germline gives CDR1 MNHEY, CDR2 SVGAGI. V dropped 2 bases and J dropped 5; count of bases not matched to a gene: 6. The CDR3 here is CASSYGTGRRYGYTF. CDR3 DNA: TGTGCCAGCAGTTACGGGACAGGGCGTAGGTATGGCTACACCTTC.

The chain joins TRBV7-6 to TRBJ2-1, with 16 bases matching TRBD2. The CDR3 has 17 residues. J gave up 10 bases and V 5 bases, and 11 bases lay outside the gene matches. Looked up from germline, CDR1 is SGHVS and CDR2 is FNYEAQ. The chain's CDR3 is CASSLSPGLAGGREQFF. The CDR3 region has the DNA TGTGCCAGCAGCCTTTCGCCGGGACTAGCGGGGGGGAGAGAGCAGTTCTTC.

V gene TRBV6-1 combines with J gene TRBJ1-2; no clear D gene. The CDR3 has 11 amino acids. CDR1 is MNHNS and CDR2 is SASEGT in the germline V gene. Trimming shortened V by 5 bases and J by 5 bases, and 6 bases separated the two germline ends. The CDR3 DNA reads TGTGCCAGCAGTCTAAATTATGGCTACACCTTC. It yields the protein CASSLNYGYTF.

The chain has TRBV5-4 and TRBJ1-5; 12 bases align to TRBD1. The length of the CDR3 is 17 residues. Germline V CDR1 and CDR2: SGHNT, YYREEE (reference sequence). V dropped 2 bases and J dropped 2; count of bases not matched to a gene: 5. CDR3 DNA: TGTGCCAGCAGCTTTGGGACAGGGGGCCGAGGCAATCAGCCCCAGCATTTT. This sequence encodes CASSFGTGGRGNQPQHF.

V gene TRBV5-1 combines with J gene TRBJ1-3; D gene unclear. Germline lookup yields CDR1 SGHRS and CDR2 YFSETQ. The CDR3 has 14 amino acids. The V gene lost 4 bases and the J gene lost 0 bases, with 8 bases spanning the gap. CDR3 DNA: TGCGCCAGCAGCGAAACGGTCTCTGGAAACACCATATATTTT. Translated: CASSETVSGNTIYF.

The chain uses TRBV10-1 and TRBJ2-3; TRBD1 aligns across 9 bases. CDR3 size: 16 residues. Germline V gene lookup returns CDR1 WNHNN and CDR2 SYGVQD (reference sequence). V lost 4 bases and J lost 2; bases outside the gene matches: 7. DNA of the CDR3: TGCGCCAGCAGTGCGTCAAGACAGGGGGACACAGATACGCAGTATTTT. It specifies CASSASRQGDTDTQYF.

Written as DNA, the CDR3 is TGTGCCAGCAGCCAAGAGACTAGCGGGGGAGGGACAGATACGCAGTATTTT. Residues: CASSQETSGGGTDTQYF. V is TRBV4-2 and J is TRBJ2-3, with 12 bases that match TRBD2. This CDR3 is built from 17 residues. Germline CDR1 is LGHNA and CDR2 is YNFKEQ. V dropped 0 bases and J dropped 3; count of bases not matched to a gene: 4.

The chain carries TRBV29-1 and TRBJ1-2; no firm D call. The V end was cut by 1 base, the J end by 2 bases, with 8 bases between. The CDR3 is 13 residues long. Germline lookup yields CDR1 SQVTM and CDR2 ANQGSEA. This CDR3 is CSVEGQGNYGYTF. DNA of the CDR3: TGCAGCGTTGAAGGACAAGGGAACTATGGCTACACCTTC.

The chain combines TRBV5-1 with TRBJ1-1, with D unclear. The CDR3 has 14 amino acids. Germline V gene sequence: CDR1 SGHRS, CDR2 YFSETQ. V dropped 1 base and J dropped 3 bases, with 10 bases sitting between them. The CDR3 coding sequence is TGCGCCAGCAGCTTGTACTCGGCGGACACTGAAGCTTTCTTT. This codes for CASSLYSADTEAFF.

This chain links TRBV5-4 with TRBJ1-1; no clear D. CDR1 SGHNT and CDR2 YYREEE come from the germline V gene (reference sequence). V gave up 4 bases and J gave up 10 bases, with 14 bases separating them. This CDR3 is 12 amino acids long. The CDR3 DNA is TGTGCCAGCAGCCTGGGTAGGACGAGAGCTTTCTTT. This codes for CASSLGRTRAFF.

The genes are TRBV6-6 and TRBJ2-1; no clear D gene. V shed 2 bases and J shed 10 bases, with 9 bases lying between them. The V gene's germline CDR1 is MNHNY and CDR2 SVGAGI (reference sequence). The CDR3 runs to 12 residues. The CDR3, as DNA: TGTGCCAGCAGTTACAACCGTCTGGAGCAGTTCTTC. Translation gives CASSYNRLEQFF.